Shown below are 17 T cell receptor beta chains from a single sample sequenced in a study of control samples from healthy donors and cancer patients. Produced via immunoSEQ multiplex PCR; TCRdb's table is partial and in-frame only. Here the sample spans some 200,000 clones, over 80% being singletons. The source material was blood. These receptors all come from a man aged 18 to 35 in good health.

The rearrangement uses TRBV6-5 and TRBJ2-5; a possible D gene is TRBD1 (6 bases). The V gene lost 6 bases and the J gene lost 3 bases, with 11 bases spanning the gap. The CDR3 loop spans 13 amino acids. Germline V gene lookup returns CDR1 MNHEY and CDR2 SVGAGI. CDR3 amino acids: CASRDRPKETQYF. The DNA for the CDR3 is TGTGCCAGCAGGGACAGACCCAAAGAGACCCAGTACTTC.

This rearrangement joins TRBV25-1 to TRBJ1-2, with unresolved D. The CDR3 is 11 amino acids. CDR1 and CDR2 (germline): MGHDK, SYGVNS. Trimming pared 4 bases from V and 8 bases from J, leaving 8 bases between. CDR3 coding DNA: TGTGCCAGCAGTGTCGGACGGGGCTACACCTTC. Its protein is CASSVGRGYTF.

The rearrangement uses TRBV18 and TRBJ2-7, with D maybe TRBD2 (6 bases). The CDR3 length is 17 residues. Germline V lookup: CDR1 KGHSH, CDR2 LQKENI. V dropped 2 bases and J dropped 6 bases, with 23 bases sitting between them. CDR3 region: CASSPMGTGDDRGEQYF. Here the CDR3 DNA reads TGTGCCAGCTCACCAATGGGGACGGGGGACGACCGGGGCGAGCAGTACTTC.

Remarks on this clone: The same CDR3 arises from other DNA sequences in this sample as well. The chain links TRBV2 to TRBJ2-2; D remains unclear. The CDR3 consists of 14 residues. Germline CDR1 reads SNHLY; CDR2 reads FYNNEI. Trimming shortened V by 3 bases and J by 1 base, and 6 bases separated the two germline ends. DNA for the CDR3: TGTGCCAGCAGTGAGGATATGAACACCGGGGAGCTGTTTTTT. Translation: CASSEDMNTGELFF.

This sequence joins TRBV5-6 and TRBJ1-2; the D is unclear. Germline CDR1 is SGHDT and CDR2 is YYEEEE. V lost 4 bases, J lost 1 base, and 11 bases lay in between. There are 14 residues in the CDR3. The CDR3 loop is CASSPTDHNYGYTF. For the CDR3, the DNA is TGTGCCAGCAGCCCGACGGATCATAACTATGGCTACACCTTC.

V usage is TRBV5-1 and J usage is TRBJ1-4; 7 bases are a match to TRBD1. The ends lost 3 bases at V and 5 bases at J; junction bases unmatched: 4. The CDR3 has 14 amino acids. CDR1 and CDR2 from the germline V gene are SGHRS and YFSETQ. The CDR3 DNA reads TGCGCCAGCAGCTGGGGACAGTCGAATGAAAAACTGTTTTTT. Amino acids: CASSWGQSNEKLFF.

The chain recombines TRBV15 with TRBJ2-5; the D is unclear. The CDR3 is 12 amino acids. Germline CDR1 LNHNV, CDR2 YYDKDF (reference sequence). Trimming cost V 5 bases and J 2 bases, with 6 bases left between them. Written as DNA, the CDR3 is TGTGCCACCAGCCTAGGACAAGAGACCCAGTACTTC. Residues: CATSLGQETQYF.

This clone was counted once. The J gene is TRBJ1-3, the V gene TRBV5-1; 7 bases align to TRBD1. The length of the CDR3 is 17 residues. V lost 0 bases, J lost 1 base, and 7 bases stayed unmatched. Germline CDR1 reads SGHRS; CDR2 reads YFSETQ. CDR3 sequence: CASSLATGRSSGNTIYF. The CDR3 DNA reads TGCGCCAGCAGCTTGGCGACAGGGAGAAGTTCTGGAAACACCATATATTTT.

The V gene is TRBV10-3, the J gene TRBJ2-5; 9 bases are a match to TRBD2. V dropped 6 bases and J dropped 2; count of bases not matched to a gene: 13. The CDR3 runs 17 residues. Germline values: CDR1 ENHRY, CDR2 SYGVKD. CDR3 sequence (DNA): TGTGCCATCAGCGCTCGTGCCCTAGCGGGGCAGCAAGAGACCCAGTACTTC. This gives the protein CAISARALAGQQETQYF.

The V and J genes are TRBV18 and TRBJ2-1; 10 nucleotides agree with TRBD1. Germline CDR1 is KGHSH and CDR2 is LQKENI. This CDR3 comprises 14 residues. V shed 7 bases and J 7 bases; nucleotides not matched to a gene: 7. DNA for the CDR3: TGTGCCAGCTTTCCGGGACAGGGGACAAATGAGCAGTTCTTC. Amino acids: CASFPGQGTNEQFF.

The gene calls are TRBV6-5 and TRBJ1-1; D is ambiguous. V was trimmed by 4 bases and J by 0 bases, leaving 9 bases between them. The CDR3 is made up of 14 amino acids. Germline assignment: CDR1 MNHEY and CDR2 SVGAGI. CDR3 in DNA: TGTGCCAGCAGTTTAAGACGGTTGAACACTGAAGCTTTCTTT. Translating it yields CASSLRRLNTEAFF.

The gene calls are TRBV18 and TRBJ2-5; no firm D call. Per germline, CDR1 KGHSH and CDR2 LQKENI. The CDR3 is 14 residues long. Trimming removed 3 bases from V and 2 bases from J, with 10 bases in between. This chain's CDR3 is CASSPSLIQETQYF. The CDR3 DNA is TGTGCCAGCTCACCCTCACTGATTCAAGAGACCCAGTACTTC.

V is TRBV28 and J is TRBJ2-7; D ambiguous. The CDR3 extends over 12 amino acids. V lost 3 bases and J lost 6, with 9 bases in between. Germline V gene data show CDR1 as MDHEN and CDR2 as SYDVKM. CDR3 DNA: TGTGCCAGCAGTTTTCTTCAGGCCGAGCAGTACTTC. Translation: CASSFLQAEQYF.

J is TRBJ1-2 and V is TRBV29-1; unclear D gene. This CDR3 is 11 amino acids long. V was cut by 5 bases and J by 0 bases, with 4 bases left in between. Per the germline V gene, CDR1 is SQVTM and CDR2 is ANQGSEA. The chain's CDR3 is CSVPANYGYTF. The CDR3 DNA is TGCAGCGTTCCAGCTAACTATGGCTACACCTTC. Supplemented by reference TRBV29-1 and TRBJ1-2, the full variable domain reads SAVISQKPSRDICQRGTSLTIQCQVDSQVTMMFWYRQQPGQSLTLIATANQGSEATYESGFVIDKFPISRPNLTFSTLTVSNMSPEDSSIYLCSVPANYGYTFGSGTRLTVV.

V usage is TRBV25-1 and J usage is TRBJ2-7; D unclear. The V end was cut by 2 bases, the J end by 3 bases, with 11 bases between. From germline, CDR1 is MGHDK and CDR2 SYGVNS. The length of the CDR3 is 14 residues. The DNA for the CDR3 is TGTGCCAGCAGTGAAGTTGGACCGTACTACGAGCAGTACTTC. This sequence encodes CASSEVGPYYEQYF.

Concerning this clone: A much more abundant neighbour one base away suggests this may be a read error. Other DNA sequences from this sample encode an identical CDR3 as well. The genes are TRBV6-1 and TRBJ1-5; D is unclear. Germline lookup yields CDR1 MNHNS and CDR2 SASEGT. The CDR3 length is 14 residues. V was cut by 2 bases and J by 6 bases, with 11 bases left in between. As DNA, the CDR3 is TGTGCCAGCAGTGAATTGGGCATCGGTCAGCCCCAGCATTTT. Protein sequence: CASSELGIGQPQHF.

The chain joins TRBV19 to TRBJ2-3, with TRBD1 matching over 7 bases. This CDR3 has 13 residues. V was pared by 5 bases and J by 6 bases, with 5 bases of the junction left unmatched. The V gene's germline CDR1 is LNHDA and CDR2 SQIVND (reference sequence). CDR3 amino acids: CASSAGRGDTQYF. Written as DNA, the CDR3 is TGTGCCAGTAGTGCCGGCAGGGGGGATACGCAGTATTTT.